This TCR beta chain was identified during a study of PD-1 blockade in classical Hodgkin lymphoma. General study points: Newly diagnosed patients had baseline TCR diversity that was reportedly lower than that of healthy donors.

Every one of the patients relapsed after autologous stem cell transplantation (brentuximab vedotin exposure was variable). Deletions cut 5 bases from V and 2 bases from J, with 19 bases between. CDR1 and CDR2 from the germline V gene are SGHTA and FQGNSA. This CDR3 region has 17 residues. Generated by immunoSEQ multiplex PCR, the TCRdb table keeps only in-frame clones and is missing some. The sample records 25,000 to 30,000 clones, approximately 81% being singletons. Note on this clone: Its target is not known.

This clonotype originated in a human donor with classical Hodgkin lymphoma. The sample in question was peripheral blood mononuclear cells (PBMCs), obtained before the second cycle of nivolumab. The chain couples TRBV7-2 to TRBJ1-5; possible D gene TRBD1, 5 bases. CDR3 DNA sequence: TGTGCCAGCAGCCCACAGGCCGGTCTAGTTGGCAATCAGCCCCAGCATTTT. Translation: CASSPQAGLVGNQPQHF. Full variable domain (rest looked up from reference TRBV7-2 and TRBJ1-5): GAGVSQSPSNKVTEKGKDVELRCDPISGHTALYWYRQSLGQGLEFLIYFQGNSAPDKSGLPSDRFSAERTGGSVSTLTIQRTQQEDSAVYLCASSPQAGLVGNQPQHFGDGTRLSIL.